A single T cell receptor beta chain is shown here with its context. Antigen specificity is unknown. Per germline, CDR1 SGHTA and CDR2 FQGTGA. V lost 5 bases and J 3 bases, leaving 10 bases between the germline ends. The CDR3 extends over 13 amino acids. Healthy Caucasians, and only they, were the donors. The data were taken from a study of identical twins. Study observations and caveats: The authors drew conclusions from cross-sectional statistical analysis rather than following the same donors.

MiXCR, applied by TCRdb to the 5' RACE reads, yields one record per CDR3 protein. The sample holds roughly 770,000 distinct CDR3 sequences, 15% to 20% seen once. This sample also belongs to another study, concerning T cells expressing NK-cell markers. From that paper: Of the CD8+ T cell pool in several donors, roughly 1.0-8% was accounted for by dominant NKG2C+ clonotypes.

The chain uses TRBV7-3 and TRBJ1-1; a weak D match, TRBD1 (6 bases). This clonotype originated in a woman younger than 35 in good health. The sample comprised PBMCs. The chain's CDR3 is CASSPHRDTEAFF. The CDR3 nucleotides read TGTGCCAGCAGCCCACACAGGGACACTGAAGCTTTCTTT.